This paragraph reports one T cell receptor (beta chain). This record comes from a study of T cell clones after liver transplantation. The ends lost 5 bases at V and 10 bases at J; junction bases unmatched: 7. The CDR3 loop spans 15 amino acids. Germline lookup yields CDR1 SGHTA and CDR2 FQGNSA. Produced via immunoSEQ multiplex PCR; TCRdb's table is partial and in-frame only. The sample carries 70,000 to 95,000 clones, roughly 80% recorded once. The genes are TRBV7-2 and TRBJ2-1; 14 nucleotides match TRBD2. The specimen was CD4+ T cells from blood, collected at the 22-month timepoint. The TCR sequence derives from a human patient who received a liver transplant. Some T cells may have come from the graft donor. CDR3 DNA sequence: TGTGCCAGCAGCCCAGAGGGGACTAGCGGGGGCGAGCAGTTCTTC. This gives the protein CASSPEGTSGGEQFF.